This T cell receptor beta chain was sequenced for a study of T cell responses to AZD1222 COVID-19 vaccine. Broader study findings: Baseline serology detected seropositivity in only a handful of AZD1222 recipients. Clonal diversity may have been underestimated, and the donors were mostly white British, with more females than males.

Notes on this clone: Its target is unknown. This same CDR3 is encoded by further DNA sequences in the sample.

The repertoire was sequenced with immunoSEQ multiplex PCR; TCRdb's copy has only in-frame clones and lacks some. The sample shows 150,000 or so clones, around 92% of them seen only once. This CDR3 has 11 amino acids. V dropped 6 bases and J dropped 1 base, with 3 bases sitting between them. CDR1 MDHEN and CDR2 SYDVKM come from the germline V gene. The source material was peripheral blood, sampled 28 days after the second AZD1222 dose. This TCR came from an adult who received the AZD1222 COVID-19 vaccine. This sequence joins TRBV28 and TRBJ1-1; D is ambiguous. CDR3 sequence reads: CASSWNTEAFF. In DNA, the CDR3 is TGTGCCAGCAGCTGGAACACTGAAGCTTTCTTT.